The source of this T cell receptor (beta chain) is a study of blood T cell repertoires in COVID-19 (TCRdb year 2020). Regarding the study in general: Samples covering the acute and convalescent phases of COVID-19 were provided by collaborators in the United States, Italy and Spain. The material from the prospective study consisted of cDNA or gDNA derived from T cells, B-cell-depleted T cells, or PBMCs. Subjects who had been exposed to COVID-19, were actively infected with it, or had recovered from it provided the deeply sampled blood TCRbeta repertoires that made up the dataset. The repertoires were made available in a free public database intended to serve as a resource for research on the immune response to SARS-CoV-2. The samples were drawn from the first 160 participants of the ongoing ImmuneRACE study and from roughly 1,300 subjects provided by 6 global collaborators. Sample metadata almost always included a de-identified subject ID, COVID-19 status, age in years and sex. Where available, HLA class I and class II types were obtained from metadata supplied by the sample provider rather than from assay-based typing.

With respect to this clone: Its antigen remains unidentified. No base quality values were provided; no much bigger clone lies one nucleotide off.

Enrolling through a virtual design, the prospective study's participants ranged in age from roughly 18 to 95 years and lived across 20 to 30 United States geographic areas. To assign participants to cohorts, the prospective study relied on clinical history that participants themselves reported in a screening survey and a study questionnaire. Recovered participants in ImmuneRACE Cohort 3 were defined by two consecutive negative NP/OP PCR tests, clearance by a healthcare professional, or resolution of symptoms. In the prospective study, mobile phlebotomists collected whole blood, serum and a nasopharyngeal or oropharyngeal swab from each participant. Prospective study participants could optionally give additional blood draws and questionnaires over an approximately two-month period. Blood samples from the prospective study were shipped frozen or at room temperature prior to DNA extraction. Per the germline V gene, KGHSH is the CDR1 and LQKENI is the CDR2. V sheds 2 bases and J sheds 1 base, leaving 14 bases between their ends. Counted from cysteine to phenylalanine, this CDR3 has 16 amino acids. Left in the record is the CDR3 DNA by itself, 48 bases read in frame from the first base.

TCRbeta CDR3 regions were amplified from genomic DNA using the immunoSEQ Assay, a bias-controlled multiplex PCR. Under the source paper's analysis protocol: Within the assay, amplification of reference gene primers was used to estimate how many nucleated cells each sample contained. Sequence reads were collapsed and filtered to measure the absolute abundance of every unique TCRbeta CDR3 rearrangement. Productive Simpson clonality was computed per sample as the square root of Simpson's diversity index over productive rearrangements. The table was pulled from immuneACCESS by TCRdb, which kept in-frame rearrangements only. Such tables lose some clones; where checked, under half of the loss comes from unresolved V genes, and the rest has no known cause. V and J calls and clone size are those listed in that table; D and trimming were worked out from the DNA. This sample is represented by around 330,000 clones; 89% of them were singletons. Approximately 9.4% of the sample is held by the ten biggest clonotypes.

The full study reports these points: Clinical and demographic metadata were provided uncurated, with the amount varying by source and participant.

The chain uses TRBV18 and TRBJ1-1; the D segment could be TRBD1, given 5 matching bases. The sample taken for sequencing was PBMCs or T cells enriched from blood (not recorded which). This TCR was sampled from a woman aged 40 to 49 who had recovered from COVID-19. The CDR3 sequence is CASSPNRGRGNTEAFF. The DNA sequence is TGTGCCAGCTCACCAAATCGGGGGAGAGGGAACACTGAAGCTTTCTTT.